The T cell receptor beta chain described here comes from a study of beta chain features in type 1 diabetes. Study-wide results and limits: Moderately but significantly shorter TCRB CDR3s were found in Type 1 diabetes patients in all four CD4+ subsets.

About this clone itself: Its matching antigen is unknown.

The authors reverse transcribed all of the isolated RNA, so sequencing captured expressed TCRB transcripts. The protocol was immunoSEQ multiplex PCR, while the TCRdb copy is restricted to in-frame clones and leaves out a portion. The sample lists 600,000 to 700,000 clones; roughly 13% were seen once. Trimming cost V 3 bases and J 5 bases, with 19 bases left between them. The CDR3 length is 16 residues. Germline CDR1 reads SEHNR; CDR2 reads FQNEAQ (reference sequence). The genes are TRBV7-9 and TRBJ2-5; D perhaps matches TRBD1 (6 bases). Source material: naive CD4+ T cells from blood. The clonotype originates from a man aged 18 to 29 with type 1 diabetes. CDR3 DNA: TGTGCCAGCAGCTTCCCCGTTGGGACAAATTATGAGACCCAGTACTTC. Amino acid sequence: CASSFPVGTNYETQYF.